These T cell receptor beta chains were read from a single sample in a study of blood T cell repertoires in COVID-19. The data were produced by immunoSEQ multiplex PCR, yet TCRdb's version contains in-frame clones alone and is incomplete. The sample lists about 250,000 clones, 87% seen once, with 3% to 3.5% in the top ten. The specimen sequenced was peripheral blood. Receptors originate from a man younger than 35 with active or convalescent COVID-19. Both conserved end residues are part of each CDR3. The D gene is left open where the match is weak. Some rows have no size entry. The others give once, few or many, or a class for an expanded clone.

D: -; length: 14; size: -; V: TRBV6-5; J: TRBJ1-1; DNA: TGTGCCAGCAGTTACACCGACATGAACACTGAAGCTTTCTTT; CDR3: CASSYTDMNTEAFF
D: TRBD2; length: 19; size: -; V: TRBV7-9; J: TRBJ2-7; DNA: TGTGCCAGCAGCTTACAAACGACTAGCGGGGGGCAAACTTCCTACGAGCAGTACTTC; CDR3: CASSLQTTSGGQTSYEQYF
D: -; length: 11; size: -; V: TRBV20-1; J: TRBJ1-1; DNA: TGCAGTGGGTTGAGGAACACTGAAGCTTTCTTT; CDR3: CSGLRNTEAFF
D: -; length: 13; size: -; V: TRBV5-5; J: TRBJ2-1; DNA: TGTGCCAGCAGCTTCTCCCCCCCTAGTGAGCAGTTCTTC; CDR3: CASSFSPPSEQFF
D: -; length: 15; size: few; V: TRBV7-9; J: TRBJ2-1; DNA: TGTGCCAGCAGCTCCCGCGGGGATGCGTACAATGAGCAGTTCTTC; CDR3: CASSSRGDAYNEQFF
D: TRBD1; length: 13; size: -; V: TRBV19; J: TRBJ2-4; DNA: TGTGCCAGTAGTAAGGGACAGGGGGACATTCAGTACTTC; CDR3: CASSKGQGDIQYF
D: TRBD2; length: 14; size: -; V: TRBV7-9; J: TRBJ2-7; DNA: TGTGCCAGCAGCTTAGCGGGCGGGAGCGACGAGCAGTACTTC; CDR3: CASSLAGGSDEQYF
D: -; length: 12; size: -; V: TRBV28; J: TRBJ1-4; DNA: TGTGCCACCTGGGGGCAGGATGAAAAACTGTTTTTT; CDR3: CATWGQDEKLFF
D: TRBD2; length: 14; size: -; V: TRBV2; J: TRBJ2-2; DNA: TGTGCCAGCAGGGAGGGAGGGCGGACCGGGGAGCTGTTTTTT; CDR3: CASREGGRTGELFF
D: TRBD1; length: 14; size: few; V: TRBV6-5; J: TRBJ1-4; DNA: TGTGCCAGCAGCCCAGACAGGGGTGGAGAAAAACTGTTTTTT; CDR3: CASSPDRGGEKLFF
D: -; length: 14; size: -; V: TRBV19; J: TRBJ2-7; DNA: TGTGCCAGTAGTTTAACAGGGTTAATCTACGAGCAGTACTTC; CDR3: CASSLTGLIYEQYF
D: TRBD1; length: 12; size: once; V: TRBV7-9; J: TRBJ2-7; DNA: TGTGCCAGCAGCCCGACAGGGTTCGAGCAGTACTTC; CDR3: CASSPTGFEQYF
D: TRBD2; length: 14; size: -; V: TRBV28; J: TRBJ2-7; DNA: TGTGCCAGCGGGACTAGCGGGGGCCCCTACGAGCAGTACTTC; CDR3: CASGTSGGPYEQYF
D: TRBD2; length: 15; size: -; V: TRBV29-1; J: TRBJ2-3; DNA: TGCAGCGTTTCGGGACTAGCGGGGCGCACAGATACGCAGTATTTT; CDR3: CSVSGLAGRTDTQYF
D: TRBD1; length: 13; size: -; V: TRBV6-5; J: TRBJ1-2; DNA: TGTGCCAGCAGTCCAGGGGGCGGGTATGGCTACACCTTC; CDR3: CASSPGGGYGYTF
D: TRBD1; length: 15; size: -; V: TRBV6-5; J: TRBJ1-5; DNA: TGTGCCAGCAGTCGAAAGGGGGCTAACAATCAGCCCCAGCATTTT; CDR3: CASSRKGANNQPQHF
D: -; length: 15; size: -; V: TRBV12-5; J: TRBJ1-1; DNA: TGTGCTAGTGGTTTGGGGGACGGGAGAAACACTGAAGCTTTCTTT; CDR3: CASGLGDGRNTEAFF
D: TRBD2; length: 14; size: -; V: TRBV30; J: TRBJ2-7; DNA: TGTGCCTGGAGTGTACTAGCGGGGGCCCTGGAGCAGTACTTC; CDR3: CAWSVLAGALEQYF
D: -; length: 14; size: -; V: TRBV9; J: TRBJ2-2; DNA: TGTGCCAGCACGCAGGGCAGCTACACCGGGGAGCTGTTTTTT; CDR3: CASTQGSYTGELFF
D: TRBD1; length: 14; size: -; V: TRBV28; J: TRBJ1-2; DNA: TGTGCCAGCGGGACCTCAGGGGGAGGCTATGGCTACACCTTC; CDR3: CASGTSGGGYGYTF